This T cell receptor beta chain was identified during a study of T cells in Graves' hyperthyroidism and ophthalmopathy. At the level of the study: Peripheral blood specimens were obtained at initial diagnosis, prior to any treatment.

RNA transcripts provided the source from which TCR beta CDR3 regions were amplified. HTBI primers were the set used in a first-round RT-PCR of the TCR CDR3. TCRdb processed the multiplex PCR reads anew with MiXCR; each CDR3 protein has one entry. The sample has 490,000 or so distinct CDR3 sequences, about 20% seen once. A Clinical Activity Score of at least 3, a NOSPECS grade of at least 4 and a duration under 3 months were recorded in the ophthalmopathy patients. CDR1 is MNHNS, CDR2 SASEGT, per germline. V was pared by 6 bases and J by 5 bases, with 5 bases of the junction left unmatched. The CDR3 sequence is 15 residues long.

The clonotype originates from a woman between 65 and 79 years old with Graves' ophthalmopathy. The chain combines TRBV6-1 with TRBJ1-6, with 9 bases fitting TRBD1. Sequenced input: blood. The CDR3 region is CASSHDRGDNSPLHF. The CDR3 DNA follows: TGTGCCAGCAGCCACGACAGGGGGGATAATTCACCCCTCCACTTT.